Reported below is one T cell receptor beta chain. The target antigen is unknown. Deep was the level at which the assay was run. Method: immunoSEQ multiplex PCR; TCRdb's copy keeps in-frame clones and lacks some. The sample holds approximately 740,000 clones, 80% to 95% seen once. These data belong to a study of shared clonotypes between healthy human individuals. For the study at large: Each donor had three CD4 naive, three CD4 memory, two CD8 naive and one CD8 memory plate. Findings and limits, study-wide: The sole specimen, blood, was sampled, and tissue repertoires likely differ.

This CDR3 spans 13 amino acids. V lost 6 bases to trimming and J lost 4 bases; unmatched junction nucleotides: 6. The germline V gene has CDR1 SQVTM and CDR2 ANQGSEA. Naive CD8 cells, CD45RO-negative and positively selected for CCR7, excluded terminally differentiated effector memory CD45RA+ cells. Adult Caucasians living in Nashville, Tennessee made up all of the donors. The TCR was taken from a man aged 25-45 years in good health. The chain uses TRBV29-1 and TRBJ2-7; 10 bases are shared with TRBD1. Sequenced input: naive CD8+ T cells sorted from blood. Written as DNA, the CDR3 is TGCAGCGTCGGGGACAGGGGAGGGTACGAGCAGTACTTC. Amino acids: CSVGDRGGYEQYF.